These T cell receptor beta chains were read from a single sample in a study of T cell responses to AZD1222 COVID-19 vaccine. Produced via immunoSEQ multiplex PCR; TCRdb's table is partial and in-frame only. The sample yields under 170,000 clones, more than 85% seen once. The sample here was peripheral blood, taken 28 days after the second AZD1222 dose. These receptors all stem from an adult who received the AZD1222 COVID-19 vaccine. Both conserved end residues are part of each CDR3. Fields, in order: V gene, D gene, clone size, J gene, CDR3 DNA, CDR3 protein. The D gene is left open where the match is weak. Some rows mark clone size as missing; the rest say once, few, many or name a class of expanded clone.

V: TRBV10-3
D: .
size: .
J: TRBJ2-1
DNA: TGTGCCATCAGTACCACCTCGGGACTGGTTATCAATGAGCAGTTCTTC
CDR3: CAISTTSGLVINEQFF

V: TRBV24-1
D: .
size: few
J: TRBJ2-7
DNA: TGTGCCACCAGTGAAAGTGGCCGGGGGGCGAGGGAGCAGTACTTC
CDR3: CATSESGRGAREQYF

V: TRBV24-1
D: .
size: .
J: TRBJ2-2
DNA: TGTGCCACCAGTGATCTACAGACACTCAACACCGGGGAGCTGTTTTTT
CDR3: CATSDLQTLNTGELFF

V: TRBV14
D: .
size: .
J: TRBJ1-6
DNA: TGTGCCAGCAGCCAAACAGGGCTCACCGATTCACCCCTCCACTTT
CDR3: CASSQTGLTDSPLHF

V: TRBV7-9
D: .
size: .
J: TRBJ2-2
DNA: TGTGCCAGCAGCCCAGATTCTATCGGGGAGCTGTTTTTT
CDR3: CASSPDSIGELFF

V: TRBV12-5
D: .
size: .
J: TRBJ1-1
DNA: TGTGCTAGTGGTCTTCAGTCCGGGGACACTGAAGCTTTCTTT
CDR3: CASGLQSGDTEAFF

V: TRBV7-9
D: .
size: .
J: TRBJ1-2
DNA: TGTGCCAGCAGCTTAGCGGGCGGGAGTGGCTACACCTTC
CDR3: CASSLAGGSGYTF

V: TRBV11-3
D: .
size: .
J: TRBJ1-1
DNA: TGTGCCAGCATGGAGGGCAGGGCGTCTGAAGCTTTCTTT
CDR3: CASMEGRASEAFF

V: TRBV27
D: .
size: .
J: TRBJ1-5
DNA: TGTGCCAGCAGTCCGAAATATAGCAATCAGCCCCAGCATTTT
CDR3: CASSPKYSNQPQHF

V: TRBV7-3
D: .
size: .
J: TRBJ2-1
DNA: TGTGCCAGCAGCTTAAGGGCTAGCGATGGTGAGCAGTTCTTC
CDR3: CASSLRASDGEQFF

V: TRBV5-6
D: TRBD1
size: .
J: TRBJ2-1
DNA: TGTGCCAGCAGCAGGGGACAGGACGACAATGAGCAGTTCTTC
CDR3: CASSRGQDDNEQFF

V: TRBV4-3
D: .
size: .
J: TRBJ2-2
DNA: TGCGCCAGCAGCCAAGATCGTGTGTCCGGGGAGCTGTTTTTT
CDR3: CASSQDRVSGELFF

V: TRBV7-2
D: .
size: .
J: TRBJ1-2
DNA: TGTGCCAGCAGCTTAGAGGCTTCGACAGGATATGGCTACACCTTC
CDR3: CASSLEASTGYGYTF

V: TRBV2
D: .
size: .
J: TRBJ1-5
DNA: TGTGCCAGCAGTGAACGGCAGTATAGCAATCAGCCCCAGCATTTT
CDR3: CASSERQYSNQPQHF

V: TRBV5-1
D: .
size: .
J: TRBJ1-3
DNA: TGCGCCAGCAGCTTGGGGGGGAACACCATATATTTT
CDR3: CASSLGGNTIYF

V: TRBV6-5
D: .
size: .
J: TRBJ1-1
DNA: TGTGCCAGCAACGCTCGAAGGAAGGGAGCTGAAGCTTTCTTT
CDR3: CASNARRKGAEAFF